The T cell receptor (beta chain) described here comes from a study of T cell clones after liver transplantation. Study background: A pre-transplant mixed lymphocyte reaction with TCRbeta sequencing defined graft-donor-reactive clones followed in post-transplant blood. Pre-transplant mixed lymphocyte reactions yielded third-party-reactive TCRbeta sequences as comparators for graft-donor-reactive sequences. Study-wide findings and caveats: Donor-reactive sequences fell more than third party-reactive ones, suggesting partial deletion. Small, mixed patient groups and varying post-transplant times limit these conclusions.

To note about this clone: Its antigen is not known.

The CDR3 consists of 16 residues. CDR1 SGHRS and CDR2 YFSETQ come from the germline V gene. V shed 0 bases and J 2 bases; nucleotides not matched to a gene: 4. TCRdb's copy holds only in-frame clones and misses some; the assay was immunoSEQ multiplex PCR. Of about 75,000 clones listed, 80% to 90% are singletons. This sequence joins TRBV5-1 and TRBJ2-1; 8 nucleotides align to TRBD2. The sequence was collected from a human patient who received a liver transplant. Some of the T cells might come from the graft donor. The sequences come from CD4+ T cells from blood, collected less than 50 months after liver transplant. This CDR3 is CASSLDRGGTYNEQFF. CDR3 sequence (DNA): TGCGCCAGCAGCTTGGATCGGGGGGGTACCTACAATGAGCAGTTCTTC.